The 28 T cell receptor beta chains in this list originate from one sample, sequenced in a study of cytotoxic CD8 clonotypes in ibrutinib-treated CLL. The assay was immunoSEQ multiplex PCR, and TCRdb's table has in-frame clones only and misses some. Among hundreds of thousands of clones listed, approximately 75% were seen once. Specimen: PBMCs, collected after 12 months of ibrutinib treatment. The receptors here all came from a human donor with chronic lymphocytic leukemia.

This clone has only one observation. The gene calls are TRBV25-1 and TRBJ2-5; TRBD1 might be the D (6 bases). The germline V gene has CDR1 MGHDK and CDR2 SYGVNS. Trimming shortened V by 5 bases and J by 2 bases, and 12 bases separated the two germline ends. The CDR3 runs to 14 residues. As DNA, the CDR3 is TGTGCCAGCAGTAATTCAAGGGGGCAAGAGACCCAGTACTTC. Translated, it gives CASSNSRGQETQYF.

This sequence joins TRBV10-3 and TRBJ2-7; D remains unclear. The V end was cut by 7 bases, the J end by 5 bases, with 27 bases between. This CDR3 is 17 amino acids long. Looked up from germline, CDR1 is ENHRY and CDR2 is SYGVKD. The CDR3 DNA sequence: TGTGCCATCACCGCAAACCGAAACGCCGAGGAGAACGACGAGCAGTACTTC. Translating it yields CAITANRNAEENDEQYF.

The genes are TRBV6-5 and TRBJ1-2, with 9 bases lining up with TRBD1. The CDR3 runs to 16 residues. V shed 0 bases, J shed 6 bases, and the junction held 8 bases outside the gene matches. The germline gives CDR1 MNHEY, CDR2 SVGAGI. As DNA, the CDR3 is TGTGCCAGCAGTTACTCGTATTCCGGGGACAGGGATGGCTACACCTTC. Translating it yields CASSYSYSGDRDGYTF.

The chain carries TRBV5-4 and TRBJ1-2; D is perhaps TRBD1 (5 bases). V was cut by 0 bases and J by 0 bases, with 15 bases left in between. CDR1 SGHNT and CDR2 YYREEE come from the germline V gene (reference sequence). This CDR3 comprises 17 residues. CDR3 in amino acids: CASSLGPPTGANYGYTF. The CDR3 DNA is TGTGCCAGCAGCTTGGGCCCCCCCACAGGCGCTAACTATGGCTACACCTTC. Using reference TRBV5-4 and TRBJ1-2 for the parts outside the CDR3, the full variable domain is ETGVTQSPTHLIKTRGQQVTLRCSSQSGHNTVSWYQQALGQGPQFIFQYYREEENGRGNFPPRFSGLQFPNYSSELNVNALELDDSALYLCASSLGPPTGANYGYTFGSGTRLTVV.

The rearrangement uses TRBV6-5 and TRBJ2-7; tentatively, D is TRBD2 (6 bases). The CDR3 covers 13 residues. Germline assignment: CDR1 MNHEY and CDR2 SVGAGI. Trimming cost V 7 bases and J 1 base, with 11 bases left between them. CDR3 loop: CASMGLLSYEQYF. The CDR3 DNA is TGTGCCAGCATGGGACTCCTATCCTACGAGCAGTACTTC.

The J gene is TRBJ2-6, the V gene TRBV4-2, with TRBD1 as a possible D gene (5 bases). The germline V and J ends were trimmed by 10 bases and 1 base, with 23 bases remaining between them. Germline V gene data show CDR1 as LGHNA and CDR2 as YNFKEQ. This CDR3 spans 18 amino acids. CDR3 nucleotides: TGTGCCACATCGCACCTTGGGCAGGGAAGATCTGGGGCCAACGTCCTGACTTTC. Protein: CATSHLGQGRSGANVLTF.

This chain joins TRBV11-2 and TRBJ2-5, with D possibly being TRBD1 (5 bases). Trimming took off 3 bases at V and 2 bases at J, with 13 bases between the two ends. CDR3 length: 15 amino acids. Germline V gene data show CDR1 as SGHAT and CDR2 as FQNNGV. This chain's CDR3 is CASSLALAGQETQYF. The DNA of the CDR3 is TGTGCCAGCAGCTTGGCCCTTGCAGGGCAAGAGACCCAGTACTTC.

The chain employs TRBV2 and TRBJ2-1; 7 bases are a match to TRBD2. J gave up 7 bases and V 6 bases, and 15 bases lay outside the gene matches. The germline gives CDR1 SNHLY, CDR2 FYNNEI. The CDR3 covers 16 residues. CDR3 sequence: CASSARGILSLNEQFF. CDR3 bases: TGTGCCAGCAGCGCGCGGGGGATCCTCTCTTTGAATGAGCAGTTCTTC. The full variable domain, with the rest looked up from reference TRBV2 and TRBJ2-1, is EPEVTQTPSHQVTQMGQEVILRCVPISNHLYFYWYRQILGQKVEFLVSFYNNEISEKSEIFDDQFSVERPDGSNFTLKIRSTKLEDSAMYFCASSARGILSLNEQFFGPGTRLTVL.

This chain uses TRBV6-5 with TRBJ2-5; D perhaps matches TRBD1 (5 bases). Germline CDR1 and CDR2: MNHEY and SVGAGI. The V end was cut by 0 bases, the J end by 3 bases, with 11 bases between. The CDR3 length is 15 residues. CDR3 residues: CASSYSTGHKETQYF. CDR3 DNA sequence: TGTGCCAGCAGTTACTCGACCGGACACAAAGAGACCCAGTACTTC.

This chain joins TRBV25-1 and TRBJ2-7; D perhaps matches TRBD1 (5 bases). V was shortened by 4 bases and J by 1 base, with 14 bases between the two germline ends. This CDR3 is built from 15 residues. Germline V lookup: CDR1 MGHDK, CDR2 SYGVNS. The CDR3 spells CASSASGSRSYEQYF. CDR3 in DNA: TGTGCCAGCAGTGCCTCAGGGTCGAGGTCCTACGAGCAGTACTTC.

This clone was detected a few times. This chain joins TRBV4-1 and TRBJ1-2; D remains unclear. This CDR3 spans 13 amino acids. CDR1 and CDR2 from the germline V gene are MGHRA and YSYEKL. Trimming removed 1 base from V and 3 bases from J, with 6 bases in between. The CDR3 reads CASSQASDYGYTF. The CDR3 DNA sequence: TGCGCCAGCAGCCAAGCGTCAGACTATGGCTACACCTTC.

The chain recombines TRBV5-1 with TRBJ2-5; unclear D gene. Germline assignment: CDR1 SGHRS and CDR2 YFSETQ. The CDR3 consists of 16 residues. Trimming left V 3 bases short and J 2 bases short, with 17 bases between. CDR3: CASSSGPPNLQETQYF. CDR3 nucleotides: TGCGCCAGCAGCTCGGGTCCCCCCAACTTACAAGAGACCCAGTACTTC.

The chain uses TRBV2 and TRBJ2-7; the D gene is possibly TRBD1 (6 bases). Trimming removed 5 bases at V and 3 bases at J, with 17 bases between. This CDR3 is 15 amino acids long. Germline V CDR1 and CDR2: SNHLY, FYNNEI. DNA for the CDR3: TGTGCCAGCAGTCCCGGGACAACATATTACTACGAGCAGTACTTC. It encodes CASSPGTTYYYEQYF.

The genes are TRBV4-1 and TRBJ2-5; 12 nucleotides agree with TRBD2. The CDR3 is 16 amino acids. V lost 4 bases and J lost 0; bases outside the gene matches: 3. CDR1 and CDR2 (germline): MGHRA, YSYEKL. The CDR3 reads CASSLTSGRYQETQYF. The CDR3 coding sequence is TGCGCCAGCAGCCTCACTAGCGGGAGGTACCAAGAGACCCAGTACTTC.

The chain couples TRBV6-5 to TRBJ1-2; D is undetermined. Germline CDR1 reads MNHEY; CDR2 reads SVGAGI. The CDR3 sequence is 11 residues long. V lost 6 bases and J lost 7, with 9 bases in between. CDR3 coding DNA: TGTGCCAGCAGGGATGCCAGTGGCTACACCTTC. Translating it yields CASRDASGYTF.

The chain has TRBV4-1 and TRBJ2-4, with D unresolved. Per germline, CDR1 MGHRA and CDR2 YSYEKL. CDR3 length: 11 residues. Trimming left V 1 base short and J 10 bases short, with 5 bases between. This CDR3 is CASSQALIQYF. DNA for the CDR3: TGCGCCAGCAGCCAAGCCTTAATTCAGTACTTC.

This chain links TRBV27 with TRBJ1-1; D remains ambiguous. The germline V gene encodes CDR1 MNHEY and CDR2 SMNVEV (reference sequence). V was cut by 6 bases and J by 0 bases, with 14 bases left in between. This CDR3 has 15 amino acids. CDR3 nucleotides: TGTGCCAGCAGGGCGAGAAGTGGAATGAACACTGAAGCTTTCTTT. Its translation: CASRARSGMNTEAFF.

This rearrangement joins TRBV5-6 to TRBJ2-5; 7 bases line up with TRBD2. Trimming took 2 bases from V and 7 from J; bases not matched to a gene: 11. The CDR3 covers 15 residues. Looked up from germline, CDR1 is SGHDT and CDR2 is YYEEEE. DNA of the CDR3: TGTGCCAGCAGCTTATGGGGAGGGTATGAAAGGACCCAGTACTTC. Amino acids: CASSLWGGYERTQYF. The full variable domain, in which reference TRBV5-6 and TRBJ2-5 provide the parts outside the CDR3, is DAGVTQSPTHLIKTRGQQVTLRCSPKSGHDTVSWYQQALGQGPQFIFQYYEEEERQRGNFPDRFSGHQFPNYSSELNVNALLLGDSALYLCASSLWGGYERTQYFGPGTRLLVL.

This clone was seen a handful of times. V and J are TRBV11-3 and TRBJ2-1; 14 bases agree with TRBD2. Germline V gives CDR1 SGHNT, CDR2 YENEEA. The CDR3 has 15 amino acids. J lost 9 bases, V lost 3 bases, and 4 bases had no gene match. Here the CDR3 DNA reads TGTGCCAGCAGCTTCCGACTAGCGGGAGGGGGTGAGCAGTTCTTC. This sequence encodes CASSFRLAGGGEQFF.

The chain joins TRBV28 to TRBJ2-1; 9 bases line up with TRBD1. Per the germline V gene, CDR1 is MDHEN and CDR2 is SYDVKM. The junction had 11 bases not matched to a gene; V was cut back by 6 bases and J by 8 bases. This CDR3 has 15 amino acids. The CDR3 bases are TGTGCCAGCAGCTCCGGACAGGGGTTTGGCCATGAGCAGTTCTTC. This gives the protein CASSSGQGFGHEQFF. The full variable domain, its missing parts supplied by reference TRBV28 and TRBJ2-1, is DVKVTQSSRYLVKRTGEKVFLECVQDMDHENMFWYRQDPGLGLRLIYFSYDVKMKEKGDIPEGYSVSREKKERFSLILESASTNQTSMYLCASSSGQGFGHEQFFGPGTRLTVL.

Worth noting for this clone: Within the sample, other DNA sequences also encode this same CDR3. DNA of the CDR3: TGTGCCACCAGCAGAGACAGGGGATCCTACGAGCAGTACTTC. Its translation is CATSRDRGSYEQYF. This chain joins TRBV15 and TRBJ2-7; a weak D match, TRBD1 (6 bases). Per germline, CDR1 LNHNV and CDR2 YYDKDF (reference sequence). The ends were cut back, 0 bases at V and 1 base at J, with 7 bases in the middle. The CDR3 has 14 amino acids.

This clone was seen a handful of times. V is TRBV29-1 and J is TRBJ1-2; 7 bases line up with TRBD1. Germline values: CDR1 SQVTM, CDR2 ANQGSEA. The CDR3 sequence is 12 residues long. V shed 7 bases and J 3 bases; nucleotides not matched to a gene: 5. CDR3 DNA sequence: TGCAGCGCTGACAGGGCCGACTATGGCTACACCTTC. This encodes CSADRADYGYTF.

The chain combines TRBV19 with TRBJ1-5, with D unclear. The germline CDR1 and CDR2 sequences are LNHDA and SQIVND (reference sequence). Deletions cut 4 bases from V and 7 bases from J, with 17 bases between. CDR3 length: 15 amino acids. CDR3 loop: CASSNVGTAIQPQHF. CDR3 nucleotides: TGTGCCAGTAGTAATGTAGGAACAGCTATACAGCCCCAGCATTTT.

The chain carries TRBV19 and TRBJ1-2; TRBD1 matches at 8 bases. Unmatched junction bases numbered 5, after V lost 6 bases and J lost 5 bases. The CDR3 sequence is 13 residues long. CDR1 is LNHDA and CDR2 is SQIVND in the germline V gene (reference sequence). DNA of the CDR3: TGTGCCAGTAGGGACAGGGTTACGTATGGCTACACCTTC. It encodes CASRDRVTYGYTF.

The chain links TRBV5-1 to TRBJ2-3, with 9 positions matching TRBD1. The CDR3 contains 16 residues. The germline V gene encodes CDR1 SGHRS and CDR2 YFSETQ. The V and J ends lost 4 bases and 6 bases, in that order; junction bases with no gene match: 12. DNA of the CDR3: TGCGCCAGCAGCCCGACCTCTACAGGGGGCGCGGATACGCAGTATTTT. Its translation: CASSPTSTGGADTQYF.

The gene calls are TRBV7-3 and TRBJ2-5, with 9 bases lining up with TRBD1. V lost 3 bases to trimming and J lost 5 bases; unmatched junction nucleotides: 7. Per germline, CDR1 SGHTA and CDR2 FQGTGA. The length of the CDR3 is 15 residues. This CDR3 is CASSFNPGTGETQYF. Written as DNA, the CDR3 is TGTGCCAGCAGCTTCAACCCCGGGACAGGGGAGACCCAGTACTTC.

The genes are TRBV5-4 and TRBJ2-2; D might be TRBD2 (6 bases). V was clipped by 4 bases and J by 1 base, with 20 bases between them. CDR3 length: 18 amino acids. From germline, CDR1 is SGHNT and CDR2 YYREEE (reference sequence). CDR3 in amino acids: CASSRPPAPEGNTGELFF. CDR3 DNA sequence: TGTGCCAGCAGCCGCCCCCCCGCACCGGAGGGGAACACCGGGGAGCTGTTTTTT.

The CDR3 nucleotides read TGTGCCAGCAGTGAACCCTGGGTCCGGGGTGAGCAGTTCTTC. Translating it yields CASSEPWVRGEQFF. This chain connects TRBV2 to TRBJ2-1; D may be TRBD2 (5 bases). The V end lost 2 bases, the J end lost 9 bases, and 14 bases lay between the germline ends. The CDR3 is made up of 14 amino acids. CDR1 is SNHLY and CDR2 is FYNNEI in the germline V gene.